This T cell receptor (beta chain) appears in the sequencing data of a study of blood T cell repertoires in COVID-19. Study-wide context: Sites across the United States, Italy and Spain contributed samples from acute and convalescent COVID-19.

Enrollees, about 18 to 100 years old, lived in approximately 25 US areas. Either two negative PCRs, clearance, or symptom resolution qualified Cohort 3 donors as recovered. Original methodology: Amplification of reference gene primers provided the estimated nucleated cell counts. Only in-frame clones appear in the TCRdb table, and some are missing; sequencing was by immunoSEQ multiplex PCR. From that table come the V and J calls and clone size; the DNA was used to work out D and trimming. The sample records roughly 190,000 clones, over 75% being singletons. The junction had 7 bases not matched to a gene; V was cut back by 4 bases and J by 2 bases. Germline values: CDR1 SEHNR, CDR2 FQNEAQ (reference sequence). The CDR3 extends over 15 amino acids.

The sequence was obtained from a woman between 18 and 30 years old who had recovered from COVID-19. The sequenced material came from PBMCs or T cells enriched from blood (not recorded which). This rearrangement joins TRBV7-9 to TRBJ1-2, with 7 bases aligning to TRBD1. CDR3 in amino acids: CASSSTGVENYGYTF. The DNA of the CDR3 is TGTGCCAGCAGCTCTACAGGGGTTGAGAACTATGGCTACACCTTC.